The 29 T cell receptor beta chains below all came from one sample that was sequenced in a study of radiotherapy plus CTLA-4 blockade in lung cancer. Produced via immunoSEQ multiplex PCR; TCRdb's table is partial and in-frame only. The data contain tens of thousands of clones, approximately 84% of them singletons. Source: peripheral blood, taken from a patient treated with radiotherapy plus ipilimumab. The receptors shown here come from a human donor with non-small cell lung cancer whose response to radiotherapy plus ipilimumab could not be evaluated.

The rearrangement uses TRBV23-1 and TRBJ2-1, with D maybe TRBD2 (5 bases). TRBV23-1 is an ORF, with its function uncertain. V lost 0 bases and J lost 4, with 13 bases in between. This CDR3 is built from 16 residues. CDR3 region: CASSQSGAGGYNEQFF. Here the CDR3 DNA reads TGCGCCAGCAGTCAATCGGGCGCGGGCGGTTACAATGAGCAGTTCTTC.

The chain couples TRBV11-2 to TRBJ2-5; D gene unclear. TRBJ2-7 explains the end of the DNA better; the J call may be wrong. The CDR3 has 15 residues. CDR1 is SGHAT, CDR2 FQNNGV, per germline. The CDR3 sequence: CASSQTLAATYEQYF. The CDR3 DNA reads as TGTGCCAGCAGCCAAACCTTAGCAGCAACCTACGAGCAGTACTTC.

The rearrangement joins TRBV25-1 to TRBJ2-1; TRBD2 might be the D (6 bases). V was pared by 3 bases and J by 14 bases, with 14 bases between. There are 12 residues in the CDR3. Germline values: CDR1 MGHDK, CDR2 SYGVNS. As DNA, the CDR3 is TGTGCCAGCAGTGATCGGCCGGGCGGGGAGTTCTTC. Protein: CASSDRPGGEFF. Using reference TRBV25-1 and TRBJ2-1 for the parts outside the CDR3, the full variable domain is EADIYQTPRYLVIGTGKKITLECSQTMGHDKMYWYQQDPGMELHLIHYSYGVNSTEKGDLSSESTVSRIRTEHFPLTLESARPSHTSQYLCASSDRPGGEFFGPGTRLTVL.

V is TRBV2 and J is TRBJ1-2; 7 bases are shared with TRBD1. Germline values: CDR1 SNHLY, CDR2 FYNNEI. The CDR3 has 14 amino acids. The junction had 8 bases not matched to a gene; V was cut back by 6 bases and J by 4 bases. CDR3 nucleotide sequence: TGTGCCAGCAGCCTGACAGGGAGTGCCTATGGCTACACCTTC. This encodes CASSLTGSAYGYTF.

This clone has a handful of counts. The V call is TRBV14, the J call TRBJ2-3, with TRBD2 matching 10 bases. V gave up 0 bases and J gave up 3 bases; unmatched junction bases: 15. The CDR3 is made up of 20 amino acids. Germline V CDR1 and CDR2: SGHDN, FVKESK. Here the CDR3 reads CASSQDPAGGPNEGTDTQYF. CDR3 sequence (DNA): TGTGCCAGCAGCCAAGATCCAGCGGGAGGGCCGAATGAAGGGACAGATACGCAGTATTTT.

V is TRBV4-3 and J is TRBJ1-1, with D possibly TRBD1 on 6 matching bases. CDR1 LGHNA and CDR2 YSLEER come from the germline V gene. The V and J ends lost 2 bases and 2 bases respectively, with 12 bases between them. The CDR3 is 15 amino acids. The CDR3 sequence: CASSQRADSNTEAFF. Here the CDR3 DNA reads TGCGCCAGCAGCCAACGTGCGGACAGTAACACTGAAGCTTTCTTT.

This chain uses TRBV27 with TRBJ2-5, with 7 bases matching TRBD1. CDR3 length equals 15 residues. The J segment lost 5 bases and the V segment lost 4 bases, leaving 10 bases of the junction unmatched. Looked up from germline, CDR1 is MNHEY and CDR2 is SMNVEV (reference sequence). CDR3 nucleotides: TGTGCCAGCAGTTCTCTACAGGGGCTGGGGGAGACCCAGTACTTC. Translation: CASSSLQGLGETQYF.

This chain links TRBV4-1 with TRBJ2-1, with 10 nucleotides matching TRBD2. CDR1 and CDR2 (germline): MGHRA, YSYEKL. The J segment lost 2 bases and the V segment lost 6 bases, leaving 7 bases of the junction unmatched. This CDR3 region has 16 residues. The CDR3 protein is CASSSGGLAAYNEQFF. CDR3 coding DNA: TGCGCCAGCAGTAGTGGCGGACTAGCGGCCTACAATGAGCAGTTCTTC.

This sequence joins TRBV7-2 and TRBJ1-2, with 7 bases identical to TRBD1. Germline values: CDR1 SGHTA, CDR2 FQGNSA. The CDR3 is 15 residues long. Trimming at V came to 5 bases and at J to 2 bases, leaving 8 bases not matched to a gene. As DNA, the CDR3 is TGTGCCAGCAGCGGTGGGACAGATTACAACTATGGCTACACCTTC. The encoded protein is CASSGGTDYNYGYTF.

The chain uses TRBV11-2 and TRBJ1-1, with D possibly being TRBD1 (6 bases). The CDR3 runs to 14 residues. Per the germline V gene, CDR1 is SGHAT and CDR2 is FQNNGV. V was shortened by 1 base and J by 1 base, with 7 bases between the two germline ends. The CDR3 region is CASSLARGNTEAFF. As DNA, the CDR3 is TGTGCCAGCAGCTTAGCCAGGGGGAACACTGAAGCTTTCTTT.

This clone was picked up one time. This sequence joins TRBV5-1 and TRBJ2-5, with TRBD2 identical over 12 bases. This CDR3 region has 16 residues. The ends lost 0 bases at V and 4 bases at J; junction bases unmatched: 4. CDR1 is SGHRS and CDR2 is YFSETQ in the germline V gene. The DNA of the CDR3 is TGCGCCAGCAGCTTGGCACTAGCGGGAGGAGGAGAGACCCAGTACTTC. Translating it yields CASSLALAGGGETQYF.

This clone was recorded a few times. The gene calls are TRBV28 and TRBJ1-4; D is ambiguous. The V and J ends lost 5 bases and 2 bases respectively, with 18 bases between them. The V gene's germline CDR1 is MDHEN and CDR2 SYDVKM. This CDR3 spans 17 amino acids. DNA of the CDR3: TGTGCCAGCAGTCTCCGACCCTTCGGAGGGACTAATGAAAAACTGTTTTTT. Translated: CASSLRPFGGTNEKLFF.

This chain uses TRBV2 with TRBJ1-1; 9 bases align to TRBD1. CDR1 is SNHLY, CDR2 FYNNEI, per germline. The ends lost 4 bases at V and 2 bases at J; junction bases unmatched: 5. The CDR3 totals 15 residues. The CDR3 sequence is CASSGDRGFNTEAFF. CDR3 DNA: TGTGCCAGCAGTGGTGACAGGGGGTTCAACACTGAAGCTTTCTTT.

This chain links TRBV7-2 with TRBJ1-1; D possibly corresponds to TRBD1 (6 bases). The CDR3 has 13 amino acids. Trimming cost V 5 bases and J 5 bases, with 12 bases left between them. From germline, CDR1 is SGHTA and CDR2 FQGNSA. The CDR3 protein is CASSLQGGTEAFF. The CDR3 DNA reads TGTGCCAGCAGCCTACAGGGTGGAACTGAAGCTTTCTTT. The entire variable domain, with the rest obtained from reference TRBV7-2 and TRBJ1-1, is as follows: GAGVSQSPSNKVTEKGKDVELRCDPISGHTALYWYRQSLGQGLEFLIYFQGNSAPDKSGLPSDRFSAERTGGSVSTLTIQRTQQEDSAVYLCASSLQGGTEAFFGQGTRLTVV.

CDR3 amino acids: CASSRAGGTDTQYF. The DNA of the CDR3 is TGTGCCAGCAGTCGAGCAGGGGGCACAGATACGCAGTATTTT. The chain has TRBV6-5 and TRBJ2-3, with a possible D match to TRBD1 (6 bases). Germline V gene data show CDR1 as MNHEY and CDR2 as SVGAGI. This CDR3 has 14 amino acids. Trimming took off 5 bases at V and 1 base at J, with 10 bases between the two ends.

J is TRBJ1-5 and V is TRBV7-2; D perhaps matches TRBD1 (5 bases). The CDR3 totals 16 residues. Trimming took off 1 base at V and 3 bases at J, with 13 bases between the two ends. Germline V gene sequence: CDR1 SGHTA, CDR2 FQGNSA. The CDR3 sequence is CASSLVGVKNNQPQHF. The CDR3 DNA reads TGTGCCAGCAGCTTAGTAGGGGTGAAAAACAATCAGCCCCAGCATTTT.

Concerning this clone itself: At one end the junction does not follow the germline gene, possibly because of a read error. The rearrangement links TRBV19 to TRBJ1-1, with D maybe TRBD1 (6 bases). Germline CDR1 LNHDA, CDR2 SQIVND (reference sequence). CDR3 length: 11 amino acids. The CDR3 sequence: CASSTTGSRIF. The CDR3 DNA sequence: TGTGCCAGTAGTACGACAGGAAGTCGGATCTTT.

This clone has just a few counts. The chain employs TRBV4-1 and TRBJ1-3; D unclear. There are 16 residues in the CDR3. Per the germline V gene, CDR1 is MGHRA and CDR2 is YSYEKL. V was pared by 0 bases and J by 4 bases, with 13 bases between. The CDR3 loop is CASSQEAAGRGNTIYF. In nucleotides, the CDR3 is TGCGCCAGCAGCCAAGAAGCGGCAGGCCGAGGAAACACCATATATTTT.

This rearrangement joins TRBV7-9 to TRBJ1-6, with TRBD1 matching over 10 bases. Looked up from germline, CDR1 is SEHNR and CDR2 is FQNEAQ (reference sequence). The CDR3 totals 14 residues. The ends lost 5 bases at V and 10 bases at J; junction bases unmatched: 5. CDR3 in amino acids: CASSRGTGESPLHF. The CDR3 DNA reads as TGTGCCAGCAGCCGCGGGACAGGGGAGTCACCCCTCCACTTT. The full variable domain, with the rest looked up from reference TRBV7-9 and TRBJ1-6, is DTGVSQNPRHKITKRGQNVTFRCDPISEHNRLYWYRQTLGQGPEFLTYFQNEAQLEKSRLLSDRFSAERPKGSFSTLEIQRTEQGDSAMYLCASSRGTGESPLHFGNGTRLTVT.

The V gene is TRBV7-2, the J gene TRBJ2-7; no firm D call. V was cut by 1 base and J by 0 bases, with 7 bases left in between. The CDR3 is 14 amino acids. The germline V gene encodes CDR1 SGHTA and CDR2 FQGNSA. The CDR3 loop is CASSLGPGSYEQYF. As DNA, the CDR3 is TGTGCCAGCAGCTTAGGACCAGGCTCCTACGAGCAGTACTTC.

This chain joins TRBV27 and TRBJ2-3, with 9 positions matching TRBD1. Germline lookup yields CDR1 MNHEY and CDR2 SMNVEV (reference sequence). V shed 3 bases, J shed 5 bases, and the junction held 6 bases outside the gene matches. The CDR3 length is 15 residues. CDR3 in amino acids: CASSLWTGARDTQYF. CDR3 nucleotide sequence: TGTGCCAGCAGTTTGTGGACAGGGGCTAGAGATACGCAGTATTTT.

This chain links TRBV11-2 with TRBJ2-1, with D hard to call. The CDR3 has 11 residues. V was clipped by 6 bases and J by 11 bases, with 11 bases between them. From germline, CDR1 is SGHAT and CDR2 FQNNGV. The CDR3: CASSLMSKQFF. CDR3 coding DNA: TGTGCCAGCAGTTTAATGAGCAAGCAGTTCTTC.

This clone was seen a handful of times. The chain carries TRBV30 and TRBJ1-1, with D possibly TRBD1 on 5 matching bases. The CDR3 is made up of 13 amino acids. V was shortened by 3 bases and J by 3 bases, with 11 bases between the two germline ends. Germline assignment: CDR1 GTSNPN and CDR2 SVGIG (reference sequence). Here the CDR3 reads CAWRERTYTEAFF. DNA for the CDR3: TGTGCCTGGAGGGAGAGGACATACACTGAAGCTTTCTTT.

This clone was picked up one time. The rearrangement uses TRBV6-5 and TRBJ1-3; TRBD1 matches at 7 bases. CDR3 length: 15 amino acids. CDR1 and CDR2 from the germline V gene are MNHEY and SVGAGI. V was clipped by 6 bases and J by 0 bases; unmatched bases: 5. The CDR3 is CASSPDRVSGNTIYF. In DNA form, the CDR3 reads TGTGCCAGCAGCCCCGACAGGGTCTCTGGAAACACCATATATTTT.

This chain connects TRBV4-1 to TRBJ2-5, with 7 bases identical to TRBD1. The assigned J gene may be wrong: the sequence end matches TRBJ2-7 better. CDR3 size: 15 residues. Germline-derived CDR1 and CDR2 are MGHRA and YSYEKL. CDR3 region: CASSLRDSLPYEQYF. CDR3 DNA sequence: TGCGCCAGCAGCCTCCGGGACAGTTTGCCCTACGAGCAGTACTTC.

The chain has TRBV28 and TRBJ2-7; TRBD2 aligns across 13 bases. The germline CDR1 and CDR2 sequences are MDHEN and SYDVKM. V shed 3 bases, J shed 2 bases, and the junction held 1 base outside the gene matches. The CDR3 runs to 15 residues. The chain's CDR3 is CASSFGTSGTYEQYF. The CDR3 bases are TGTGCCAGCAGTTTTGGGACTAGCGGGACCTACGAGCAGTACTTC.

V gene TRBV10-1 combines with J gene TRBJ2-7; the match to TRBD2 covers 10 bases. This CDR3 comprises 13 residues. The V gene's germline CDR1 is WNHNN and CDR2 SYGVQD (reference sequence). Losses at the gene ends were 6 bases for V and 3 bases for J; bases not matched to a gene: 2. The CDR3 reads CASRTSGFYEQYF. The CDR3 nucleotides are TGCGCCAGCAGGACTAGCGGGTTCTACGAGCAGTACTTC.

This clone appeared once. The gene calls are TRBV28 and TRBJ2-5; 10 bases are a match to TRBD1. Judging by the DNA end, TRBJ2-7 fits better; the J call may be wrong. CDR1 and CDR2 (germline): MDHEN, SYDVKM. This CDR3 comprises 15 residues. CDR3 nucleotide sequence: TGTGCCAGCAGTCCGACCGGGACAGGGGAAGACGAGCAGTACTTC. Translated: CASSPTGTGEDEQYF.

The J gene is TRBJ2-7, the V gene TRBV30; 7 bases line up with TRBD1. This CDR3 has 14 residues. V lost 5 bases and J lost 4; bases outside the gene matches: 11. CDR1 GTSNPN and CDR2 SVGIG come from the germline V gene (reference sequence). The CDR3 here is CAWERQGPPYEQYF. CDR3 in DNA: TGTGCCTGGGAACGACAGGGACCCCCTTACGAGCAGTACTTC. Full variable domain (remainder filled in from reference TRBV30 and TRBJ2-7): SQTIHQWPATLVQPVGSPLSLECTVEGTSNPNLYWYRQAAGRGLQLLFYSVGIGQISSEVPQNLSASRPQDRQFILSSKKLLLSDSGFYLCAWERQGPPYEQYFGPGTRLTVT.